The rows below give T cell receptor beta chains drawn from one sample of a study of control samples from healthy donors and cancer patients. The protocol was immunoSEQ multiplex PCR, while the TCRdb copy is restricted to in-frame clones and leaves out a portion. Of roughly 80,000 clones in the sample, around 92% were seen once. The sample was blood. These receptors originate from a man aged 45-65 years in good health. Each CDR3 is given with its conserved first and last residue. Each record gives: V gene, J gene, D gene, clone size, CDR3 protein, CDR3 DNA. A D gene is named only where the DNA matches it firmly. Size is omitted from some rows. Given values are once, few, many or a class for expanded clones.

TRBV11-2	TRBJ2-5	TRBD1	NA	CASSLGTGTGGQETQYF	TGTGCCAGCAGCTTAGGCACCGGGACAGGGGGTCAAGAGACCCAGTACTTC
TRBV5-8	TRBJ2-4	NA	NA	CASVPSGPKNIQYF	TGTGCCAGCGTTCCATCAGGGCCCAAAAACATTCAGTACTTC
TRBV3-1/TRBV3-2	TRBJ2-7	TRBD1	NA	CASSQFGTGLYEQYF	TGTGCCAGCAGCCAATTCGGGACAGGGTTGTACGAGCAGTACTTC
TRBV2	TRBJ1-1	TRBD1	NA	CASRNRGPTEAFF	TGTGCCAGCCGAAACAGGGGGCCCACTGAAGCTTTCTTT
TRBV19	TRBJ1-2	NA	NA	CASTPTGEGDYGYTF	TGTGCCAGTACCCCGACGGGGGAAGGGGACTATGGCTACACCTTC
TRBV4-1	TRBJ1-4	NA	NA	CASSQVSGISVNEKLFF	TGCGCCAGCAGCCAAGTGTCAGGAATTAGCGTGAATGAAAAACTGTTTTTT
TRBV3-1/TRBV3-2	TRBJ1-3	NA	NA	CASSRSGNTIYF	TGTGCCAGCAGCCGGTCTGGAAACACCATATATTTT
TRBV13	TRBJ1-2	TRBD1	NA	CASSLGQGSYGYTF	TGTGCCAGCAGCCTCGGACAGGGGAGCTATGGCTACACCTTC
TRBV6-5	TRBJ2-7	TRBD2	NA	CASSTPSGGPEEQYF	TGTGCCAGCAGTACGCCTAGCGGGGGCCCAGAGGAGCAGTACTTC
TRBV6-1	TRBJ1-1	NA	once	CASSEGYEGSEAFF	TGTGCCAGCAGTGAAGGTTATGAGGGATCTGAAGCTTTCTTT
TRBV7-3	TRBJ2-7	TRBD2	once	CASSLLAGRGEQYF	TGTGCCAGCAGCTTACTAGCGGGGAGGGGCGAGCAGTACTTC
TRBV18	TRBJ2-3	TRBD2	NA	CASSPRSGGAVDTQYF	TGTGCCAGCTCACCAAGGAGCGGGGGGGCAGTAGATACGCAGTATTTT
TRBV6-5	TRBJ1-1	NA	NA	CASSYLPRGENTEAFF	TGTGCCAGCAGTTACTTACCCCGGGGGGAGAACACTGAAGCTTTCTTT
TRBV11-2	TRBJ2-7	TRBD2	NA	CASSPGTTYEQYF	TGTGCCAGCAGCCCCGGGACTACCTACGAGCAGTACTTC
TRBV10-3	TRBJ1-2	NA	NA	CAISGGGLAGYTF	TGTGCCATCAGTGGCGGAGGGCTTGCTGGCTACACCTTC
TRBV5-1	TRBJ1-1	NA	NA	CASSFGGGEAFF	TGCGCCAGCAGCTTCGGGGGGGGTGAAGCTTTCTTT
TRBV20-1	TRBJ1-2	NA	few	CSASPGAAGYTF	TGCAGTGCTAGTCCAGGGGCGGCGGGCTACACCTTC
TRBV9	TRBJ1-5	NA	NA	CASSVDGRSNQPQHF	TGTGCCAGCAGCGTAGATGGCAGGAGCAATCAGCCCCAGCATTTT
TRBV27	TRBJ1-1	NA	NA	CASSLLGNTEAFF	TGTGCCAGCAGTTTATTAGGGAACACTGAAGCTTTCTTT
TRBV10-3	TRBJ1-1	TRBD1	once	CAITGTGNTEAFF	TGTGCCATTACCGGGACAGGGAACACTGAAGCTTTCTTT
TRBV12-3/TRBV12-4	TRBJ1-1	NA	once	CASRGGVNTEAFF	TGTGCCAGCAGGGGTGGTGTGAACACTGAAGCTTTCTTT
TRBV25-1	TRBJ1-6	NA	NA	CASSEDSVSSYNSPLHF	TGTGCCAGCAGTGAAGATTCAGTAAGCTCCTATAATTCACCCCTCCACTTT
TRBV15	TRBJ1-4	NA	NA	CATSREKFEKLFF	TGTGCCACCAGCAGAGAAAAGTTTGAAAAACTGTTTTTT
TRBV4-1	TRBJ2-7	TRBD1	once	CASSSDRVVREQYF	TGCGCCAGCAGCTCGGACAGGGTGGTACGCGAGCAGTACTTC
TRBV5-5	TRBJ1-5	NA	few	CASSWSINQPQHF	TGTGCCAGCAGCTGGTCCATCAATCAGCCCCAGCATTTT
TRBV27	TRBJ1-1	NA	NA	CASSPTEPNTEAFF	TGTGCCAGCAGTCCAACAGAACCGAACACTGAAGCTTTCTTT
TRBV6-5	TRBJ1-2	NA	NA	CASSQANYGYTF	TGTGCCAGCAGTCAGGCCAACTATGGCTACACCTTC
TRBV11-2	TRBJ2-5	NA	once	CASRYQGSEAQYF	TGTGCCAGCAGATACCAGGGGAGCGAGGCCCAGTACTTC
TRBV30	TRBJ2-3	NA	NA	CAWSLYVNTDTQYF	TGTGCCTGGAGTCTTTATGTCAACACAGATACGCAGTATTTT
TRBV21-1	TRBJ2-3	NA	once	CARTTITWDRTTSTQYF	TGTGCCAGGACCACTATCACCTGGGACAGGACTACGTCTACGCAGTATTTT
TRBV29-1	TRBJ1-2	NA	NA	CSVSDGNNYGYTF	TGCAGCGTTTCAGACGGGAATAACTATGGCTACACCTTC
TRBV5-6	TRBJ1-1	TRBD1	NA	CASSFRTGRYEAFF	TGTGCCAGCAGCTTCCGGACAGGAAGGTATGAAGCTTTCTTT
TRBV15	TRBJ1-1	TRBD1	NA	CATSRDLDRANTEAFF	TGTGCCACCAGCAGAGATCTCGACAGGGCGAACACTGAAGCTTTCTTT
TRBV2	TRBJ2-1	NA	NA	CASSVDYGEQFF	TGTGCCAGCAGCGTCGATTACGGTGAGCAGTTCTTC
TRBV11-3	TRBJ1-2	NA	NA	CASSLEAGAYGYTF	TGTGCCAGCAGCTTAGAAGCAGGGGCCTATGGCTACACCTTC
TRBV12-5	TRBJ2-1	TRBD1	NA	CASATGAALDNEQFF	TGTGCTAGTGCCACAGGGGCGGCTCTCGACAATGAGCAGTTCTTC
TRBV5-1	TRBJ1-6	NA	NA	CASSLDGPYNSPLHF	TGCGCCAGCAGCTTGGATGGACCGTATAATTCACCCCTCCACTTT
TRBV28	TRBJ2-4	TRBD2	NA	CASSLVDPRGGNIQYF	TGTGCCAGCAGTTTGGTGGACCCCCGCGGGGGAAACATTCAGTACTTC
TRBV5-1	TRBJ2-5	TRBD1	NA	CASSTGTGVNQETQYF	TGCGCCAGCAGCACCGGGACAGGGGTCAATCAAGAGACCCAGTACTTC
TRBV27	TRBJ1-1	NA	once	CASKYRDNGNTEAFF	TGTGCCAGCAAATACCGGGACAACGGGAACACTGAAGCTTTCTTT
TRBV27	TRBJ2-7	TRBD2	NA	CASTGLAGGLPYEQYF	TGTGCCAGCACGGGACTAGCGGGGGGCCTCCCCTACGAGCAGTACTTC
TRBV5-1	TRBJ2-7	NA	NA	CASSLGLSSYEQYF	TGCGCCAGCAGCTTGGGGCTGAGCTCCTACGAGCAGTACTTC
TRBV10-2	TRBJ2-5	TRBD2	NA	CVSSGDLRETQYF	TGCGTTTCTAGCGGGGATTTAAGGGAGACCCAGTACTTC
TRBV19	TRBJ2-2	TRBD1	NA	CASSIPSGQEFTGELFF	TGTGCCAGTAGTATCCCCTCGGGACAGGAGTTCACCGGGGAGCTGTTTTTT
TRBV4-1	TRBJ1-4	TRBD1	few	CASSQDRGTGNEKLFF	TGCGCCAGCAGCCAAGATAGGGGGACAGGGAATGAAAAACTGTTTTTT
TRBV13	TRBJ1-2	NA	NA	CASSLEAQGWDGYTF	TGTGCCAGCAGCTTAGAGGCCCAGGGATGGGATGGCTACACCTTC
TRBV10-3	TRBJ2-7	TRBD2	NA	CAISEQGLVDEQYF	TGTGCCATCAGTGAGCAAGGACTAGTCGACGAGCAGTACTTC
TRBV3-1/TRBV3-2	TRBJ2-3	NA	NA	CASSQGLGSTDTQYF	TGTGCCAGCAGCCAAGGACTGGGGAGCACAGATACGCAGTATTTT
TRBV30	TRBJ2-1	NA	few	CAWSAGTDYNEQFF	TGTGCCTGGAGTGCCGGGACGGACTACAATGAGCAGTTCTTC
TRBV5-6	TRBJ1-2	NA	NA	CASSPQGLDGYTF	TGTGCCAGCAGCCCACAGGGATTGGACGGCTACACCTTC
TRBV10-1	TRBJ1-3	TRBD1	NA	CASSESEGASGNTIYF	TGCGCCAGCAGTGAGTCGGAGGGGGCGAGTGGAAACACCATATATTTT
TRBV27	TRBJ1-5	NA	NA	CASSSRGVQPQHF	TGTGCCAGCAGTTCCCGGGGGGTTCAGCCCCAGCATTTT
TRBV7-6	TRBJ2-7	TRBD1	NA	CASSLAGGTGDYEQYF	TGTGCCAGCAGCTTAGCGGGGGGGACAGGGGACTACGAGCAGTACTTC
TRBV28	TRBJ1-2	NA	NA	CACQGNYGYTF	TGTGCCTGCCAAGGGAACTATGGCTACACCTTC
TRBV12-3/TRBV12-4	TRBJ2-1	NA	NA	CASSPQNEQFF	TGTGCCAGCAGTCCCCAGAATGAGCAGTTCTTC
TRBV6-4	TRBJ1-2	TRBD1	NA	CASSNGQGYGYTF	TGTGCCAGCAGTAACGGACAGGGCTATGGCTACACCTTC
TRBV12-3/TRBV12-4	TRBJ1-3	NA	NA	CASAISGNTIYF	TGTGCCAGCGCGATCTCTGGAAACACCATATATTTT
TRBV5-6	TRBJ1-1	NA	NA	CASSAQGEDTEAFF	TGTGCCAGCAGCGCACAGGGCGAAGACACTGAAGCTTTCTTT
TRBV3-1/TRBV3-2	TRBJ2-7	TRBD1	NA	CASSQAMTGGINEQYF	TGTGCCAGCAGCCAGGCAATGACAGGGGGAATTAACGAGCAGTACTTC
TRBV6-5	TRBJ2-7	TRBD1	NA	CASSRDRSYEQYF	TGTGCCAGCAGCCGGGACAGGAGTTACGAGCAGTACTTC